One sample yielded the 25 T cell receptor beta chains listed below, sequenced in a study of post-analysis software for immune sequencing data. Study-level points and caveats: Higher frequency in patients than in controls was seen for about five TRBV segments, with TRBV5-6, TRBV5-1 and TRBV20-1 among them.

Their specific antigens are unknown. TCR beta cDNA libraries included unique molecular identifiers. One entry per CDR3 protein, called by TCRdb with MiXCR from the PCR reads. Of fewer than 850,000 distinct CDR3 sequences in the sample, 25% to 30% are singletons; the top ten hold about 0.5%. The sample comprised blood. All receptors come from a girl aged 10 to 17 with multiple sclerosis.

The chain is built from TRBV7-7 and TRBJ2-2, with D tentatively TRBD1 (6 bases). CDR1 SSHAT and CDR2 FNYEAQ come from the germline V gene (reference sequence). V dropped 4 bases and J dropped 2 bases, with 14 bases sitting between them. The CDR3 loop spans 16 amino acids. CDR3 protein: CASSSGTQPNTGELFF. Here the CDR3 DNA reads TGTGCCAGCAGCTCCGGGACACAACCTAACACCGGGGAGCTGTTTTTT.

This clonotype was picked up a small number of times. The chain recombines TRBV5-1 with TRBJ2-5, with a weak D call TRBD2 (5 bases). The germline CDR1 and CDR2 sequences are SGHRS and YFSETQ. The CDR3 spans 12 residues. V dropped 0 bases and J dropped 13 bases, with 13 bases sitting between them. CDR3 loop: CASSLDGVRAYF. The DNA of the CDR3 is TGCGCCAGCAGCTTGGACGGGGTGAGGGCGTACTTC. The full variable domain, completed using reference TRBV5-1 and TRBJ2-5, is KAGVTQTPRYLIKTRGQQVTLSCSPISGHRSVSWYQQTPGQGLQFLFEYFSETQRNKGNFPGRFSGRQFSNSRSEMNVSTLELGDSALYLCASSLDGVRAYFGPGTRLLVL.

This clonotype was counted only a few times. This chain joins TRBV27 and TRBJ1-1, with D tentatively TRBD1 (5 bases). The CDR3 is 16 amino acids. V was cut by 2 bases and J by 3 bases, with 16 bases left in between. Per the germline V gene, CDR1 is MNHEY and CDR2 is SMNVEV (reference sequence). The CDR3 is CASSLMGGFMHTEAFF. CDR3 nucleotides: TGTGCCAGCAGTTTAATGGGGGGGTTTATGCACACTGAAGCTTTCTTT.

The chain is built from TRBV7-2 and TRBJ2-3, with a weak D call TRBD1 (6 bases). The ends were cut back, 5 bases at V and 6 bases at J, with 12 bases in the middle. CDR3 length: 13 amino acids. Germline-derived CDR1 and CDR2 are SGHTA and FQGNSA. The CDR3 DNA reads TGTGCCAGCAGCCCCGGCCAGGGGGATACGCAGTATTTT. As protein: CASSPGQGDTQYF. The variable domain in full, with the rest retrieved from reference TRBV7-2 and TRBJ2-3, is GAGVSQSPSNKVTEKGKDVELRCDPISGHTALYWYRQSLGQGLEFLIYFQGNSAPDKSGLPSDRFSAERTGGSVSTLTIQRTQQEDSAVYLCASSPGQGDTQYFGPGTRLTVL.

This chain uses TRBV20-1 with TRBJ2-3; 8 nucleotides line up with TRBD2. The CDR3 extends over 14 amino acids. V shed 4 bases and J 2 bases; nucleotides not matched to a gene: 5. CDR1 and CDR2 from the germline V gene are DFQATT and SNEGSKA (reference sequence). The CDR3 sequence: CSAIPGGVTDTQYF. CDR3 nucleotide sequence: TGCAGTGCTATCCCGGGGGGGGTCACAGATACGCAGTATTTT.

As concerns this clonotype: Since a much larger clone is just one base distant, this may be a read error. V and J are TRBV29-1 and TRBJ2-7, with 7 bases that match TRBD2. This CDR3 has 13 amino acids. Trimming took 4 bases from V and 7 from J; bases not matched to a gene: 10. Germline V gene sequence: CDR1 SQVTM, CDR2 ANQGSEA. The CDR3 protein is CSVGRVSGDEQYF. CDR3 sequence (DNA): TGCAGCGTTGGCCGGGTCAGCGGGGATGAGCAGTACTTC.

This clonotype was counted a few times. This chain's CDR3 is CASSYVGLMESYTF. DNA for the CDR3: TGTGCCAGCAGCTATGTGGGGCTTATGGAGAGCTACACCTTC. The chain recombines TRBV7-9 with TRBJ1-2, with D possibly matching TRBD1 (5 bases). Trimming cost V 4 bases and J 9 bases, with 18 bases left between them. This CDR3 region has 14 residues. From germline, CDR1 is SEHNR and CDR2 FQNEAQ (reference sequence).

This clonotype was seen many times. V is TRBV7-2 and J is TRBJ2-5; a possible D gene is TRBD1 (5 bases). Trimming took 2 bases from V and 7 from J, leaving 20 bases between them. This CDR3 region has 16 residues. From germline, CDR1 is SGHTA and CDR2 FQGNSA. Written as DNA, the CDR3 is TGTGCCAGCAGCTTATCGGTTATGAAGGTTCAGGGGACCCAGTACTTC. Amino acids: CASSLSVMKVQGTQYF.

The chain is built from TRBV5-1 and TRBJ1-5, with D possibly TRBD1 on 6 matching bases. V was cut by 4 bases and J by 2 bases, with 13 bases left in between. Germline CDR1 SGHRS, CDR2 YFSETQ. CDR3 length: 15 residues. The CDR3 here is CASSRNAGGNQPQHF. For the CDR3, the DNA is TGCGCCAGCAGCAGGAATGCAGGGGGCAATCAGCCCCAGCATTTT.

The chain combines TRBV28 with TRBJ2-1; D might be TRBD1 (6 bases). The CDR3 has 17 amino acids. Trimming pared 8 bases from V and 9 bases from J, leaving 29 bases between. Per germline, CDR1 MDHEN and CDR2 SYDVKM. The CDR3 here is CASLKGEPRRVLGEQFF. The CDR3 DNA reads as TGTGCCAGCCTGAAGGGGGAGCCCCGGCGAGTTCTGGGTGAGCAGTTCTTC.

This clonotype was found a few times. The V call is TRBV14, the J call TRBJ1-2; a weak D match, TRBD1 (5 bases). CDR1 is SGHDN and CDR2 is FVKESK in the germline V gene. This CDR3 region has 18 residues. V lost 3 bases and J lost 4, with 24 bases in between. CDR3 region: CASSHGLQGGRLGYGYTF. The CDR3 DNA is TGTGCCAGCAGCCATGGACTCCAGGGCGGCCGGCTAGGCTATGGCTACACCTTC.

The J gene is TRBJ2-1, the V gene TRBV6-5; no firm D call. Germline CDR1 is MNHEY and CDR2 is SVGAGI. The CDR3 consists of 12 residues. Trimming removed 6 bases at V and 9 bases at J, with 12 bases between. CDR3 sequence: CASRGGYGEQFF. In DNA, the CDR3 is TGTGCCAGCAGGGGCGGCTACGGTGAGCAGTTCTTC.

The rearrangement uses TRBV15 and TRBJ1-5, with TRBD1 as a possible D gene (5 bases). Per germline, CDR1 LNHNV and CDR2 YYDKDF (reference sequence). The CDR3 length is 13 residues. V lost 8 bases and J 7 bases, leaving 15 bases between the germline ends. The CDR3 DNA follows: TGTGCCACCCAATCGGGGGGACGCCAGCCCCAGCATTTT. It encodes CATQSGGRQPQHF. The variable domain in full, completed from reference TRBV15 and TRBJ1-5, reads DAMVIQNPRYQVTQFGKPVTLSCSQTLNHNVMYWYQQKSSQAPKLLFHYYDKDFNNEADTPDNFQSRRPNTSFCFLDIRSPGLGDTAMYLCATQSGGRQPQHFGDGTRLSIL.

V and J are TRBV11-2 and TRBJ2-1, with unresolved D. Trimming removed 3 bases from V and 3 bases from J, with 21 bases in between. This CDR3 comprises 18 residues. CDR1 and CDR2 (germline): SGHAT, FQNNGV. The chain's CDR3 is CASSFMQRLGSIYNEQFF. The DNA for the CDR3 is TGTGCCAGCAGCTTTATGCAGCGACTGGGCTCTATCTACAATGAGCAGTTCTTC.

This clonotype was seen more than once but under ten times. The J gene is TRBJ2-1, the V gene TRBV10-3; D is uncertain. V lost 4 bases and J lost 4, with 11 bases in between. The CDR3 extends over 14 amino acids. CDR1 is ENHRY and CDR2 is SYGVKD in the germline V gene. The CDR3 nucleotides are TGTGCCATCAGTGGAGACGGATCATACAATGAGCAGTTCTTC. Translation gives CAISGDGSYNEQFF.

Only a few counts were recorded for this clonotype. The chain joins TRBV7-2 to TRBJ2-3; TRBD1 matches at 7 bases. Trimming took 5 bases from V and 5 from J; bases not matched to a gene: 4. This CDR3 spans 13 amino acids. Germline V gene lookup returns CDR1 SGHTA and CDR2 FQGNSA. The CDR3 DNA reads TGTGCCAGCAGCGAGACAGGGATAGATACGCAGTATTTT. Its protein product is CASSETGIDTQYF.

This clonotype has only a few counts. The CDR3 reads CSVSIPGQALETQYF. The CDR3 DNA reads as TGCAGCGTTTCAATACCGGGACAGGCCCTGGAGACCCAGTACTTC. This sequence joins TRBV29-1 and TRBJ2-5; TRBD1 aligns across 8 bases. Germline V gene sequence: CDR1 SQVTM, CDR2 ANQGSEA. The CDR3 length is 15 residues. J lost 5 bases, V lost 5 bases, and 13 bases had no gene match.

The J gene is TRBJ1-1, the V gene TRBV5-6, with TRBD1 identical over 8 bases. Germline V CDR1 and CDR2: SGHDT, YYEEEE. CDR3 length: 16 amino acids. J gave up 5 bases and V 5 bases, and 14 bases lay outside the gene matches. CDR3 region: CASRPGTGLGETEAFF. CDR3 bases: TGTGCCAGCAGGCCCGGGACAGGATTGGGGGAAACTGAAGCTTTCTTT.

This chain joins TRBV12-3 or TRBV12-4 and TRBJ2-4; D remains unclear. Trimming pared 5 bases from V and 0 bases from J, leaving 14 bases between. There are 16 residues in the CDR3. The CDR3 loop is CASSPHLGLAKNIQYF. The CDR3 DNA sequence: TGTGCCAGCAGTCCCCATTTGGGCCTAGCCAAAAACATTCAGTACTTC.

The rearrangement links TRBV2 to TRBJ2-1; D is perhaps TRBD1 (5 bases). The CDR3 consists of 13 residues. CDR1 and CDR2 (germline): SNHLY, FYNNEI. Trimming left V 6 bases short and J 7 bases short, with 13 bases between. The CDR3 nucleotides read TGTGCCAGCAGGACCATGGGGCGGAATGAGCAGTTCTTC. Translating gives CASRTMGRNEQFF.

The chain combines TRBV3-1 with TRBJ1-1; 8 bases match TRBD1. This CDR3 has 14 amino acids. Germline V lookup: CDR1 LGHDT, CDR2 YNNKEL (reference sequence). V lost 3 bases and J lost 10; bases outside the gene matches: 10. The CDR3 region has the DNA TGTGCCAGCAGCCAGGGGGACAGGTCTCGTGTAGCTTTCTTT. Residues: CASSQGDRSRVAFF.

This clonotype was detected a few times. This chain uses TRBV28 with TRBJ2-1; 10 bases fit TRBD2. Germline V CDR1 and CDR2: MDHEN, SYDVKM. V gave up 0 bases and J gave up 9 bases; unmatched junction bases: 8. The CDR3 contains 16 residues. CDR3 loop: CASSLWASGRIGEQFF. DNA of the CDR3: TGTGCCAGCAGTTTATGGGCTAGCGGGAGAATAGGTGAGCAGTTCTTC.

The chain has TRBV5-1 and TRBJ1-6; 10 positions match TRBD1. Trimming at V came to 4 bases and at J to 9 bases, leaving 13 bases not matched to a gene. Germline CDR1 SGHRS, CDR2 YFSETQ. This CDR3 has 17 amino acids. The DNA for the CDR3 is TGCGCCAGCAGCACCTACGGGGGACAGGGGTCAGGTTCACCCCTCCACTTT. Translated, it gives CASSTYGGQGSGSPLHF.

The gene calls are TRBV20-1 and TRBJ2-1, with 10 bases identical to TRBD2. After removal of 6 bases from V and 7 bases from J, the junction contained 12 bases not matched to a gene. Germline CDR1 DFQATT, CDR2 SNEGSKA (reference sequence). CDR3 size: 15 residues. The CDR3 DNA reads TGCAGTGCCCACCCGAGCGGGGGGGCGAAGAATGAGCAGTTCTTC. This translates into CSAHPSGGAKNEQFF.

This clonotype has only one observation. Mismatch with germline at one junction end may stem from a read error. The chain recombines TRBV5-1 with TRBJ2-3; 7 bases line up with TRBD2. The CDR3 is 16 residues long. Looked up from germline, CDR1 is SGHRS and CDR2 is YFSETQ. This CDR3 is CASSLVTSRYTDTQYF. CDR3 coding DNA: TGCGCCAGCAGTTTGGTGACTAGCAGGTACACAGATACGCAGTATTTT.